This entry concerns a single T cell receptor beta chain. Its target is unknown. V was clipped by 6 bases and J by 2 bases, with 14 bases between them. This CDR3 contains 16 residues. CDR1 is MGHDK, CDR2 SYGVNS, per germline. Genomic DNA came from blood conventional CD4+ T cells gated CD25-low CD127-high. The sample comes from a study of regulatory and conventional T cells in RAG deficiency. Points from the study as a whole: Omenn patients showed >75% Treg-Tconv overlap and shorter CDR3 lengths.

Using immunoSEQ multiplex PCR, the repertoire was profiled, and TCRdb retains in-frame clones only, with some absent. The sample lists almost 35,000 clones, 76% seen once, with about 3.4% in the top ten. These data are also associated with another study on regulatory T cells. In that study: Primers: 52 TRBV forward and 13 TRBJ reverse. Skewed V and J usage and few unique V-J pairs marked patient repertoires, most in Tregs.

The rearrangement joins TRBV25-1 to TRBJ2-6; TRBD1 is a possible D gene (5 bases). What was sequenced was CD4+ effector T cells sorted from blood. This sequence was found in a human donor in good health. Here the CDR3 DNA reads TGTGCCAGCAGCGACAGCTTGGGTACTGGGGCCAACGTCCTGACTTTC. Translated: CASSDSLGTGANVLTF.